The following is a TCR beta chain sequence with its context. These data are taken from a study of blood T cell repertoires in COVID-19. Study information: Sample material is recorded as cDNA or gDNA derived from T cells, B-cell-depleted T cells, or PBMCs.

The authors' processing: Researchers report that nucleated cell counts were estimated from reference gene primer amplification. Data came from immunoSEQ multiplex PCR; TCRdb stores just in-frame clones and leaves some out. V, J and clone size derive from that table, while D and trimming were established from the DNA sequence. The sample consists of some 59,000 clones, 80% to 90% of them appearing once. CDR1 is SEHNR and CDR2 is FQNEAQ in the germline V gene (reference sequence). Trimming cost V 5 bases and J 0 bases, with 7 bases left between them. The CDR3 consists of 13 residues. This receptor was identified in a man in his sixties with acute or convalescent COVID-19. This chain joins TRBV7-9 and TRBJ1-2; D uncertain. Specimen: peripheral blood. The CDR3: CASSPKANYGYTF. The DNA of the CDR3 is TGTGCCAGCAGCCCTAAAGCTAACTATGGCTACACCTTC.